The entry that follows covers one TCR beta chain sequence. The target antigen is unknown. Profiled with immunoSEQ multiplex PCR; TCRdb holds only in-frame clones, not every one. The profile shows approximately 69,000 clones, approximately 84% of them singletons. The entry originates in a study of OX40 agonist ivuxolimab in advanced cancers. Study-level findings and limits: Nonresponders, in some cases, also had low normalized T-cell clonal expansion.

Trimming cost V 1 base and J 8 bases; bases outside gene matches: 11. Germline CDR1 and CDR2: LNHNV and YYDKDF (reference sequence). This CDR3 spans 17 amino acids. The TCR comes from an adult with an advanced solid tumor such as melanoma, head and neck, liver or kidney cancer. The input for sequencing was CD4+ or CD8+ T cells sorted from blood, taken in a trial of the OX40 agonist ivuxolimab. V is TRBV15 and J is TRBJ1-4; 9 nucleotides agree with TRBD1. In DNA, the CDR3 is TGTGCCACCAGCAGAGCCCCGGGACAGGGTAATTGGGAAAAACTGTTTTTT. It encodes CATSRAPGQGNWEKLFF. The whole variable domain, filled in from reference TRBV15 and TRBJ1-4, reads DAMVIQNPRYQVTQFGKPVTLSCSQTLNHNVMYWYQQKSSQAPKLLFHYYDKDFNNEADTPDNFQSRRPNTSFCFLDIRSPGLGDTAMYLCATSRAPGQGNWEKLFFGSGTQLSVL.